The 26 T cell receptor beta chains below come from one sample, sequenced in a study of T cell repertoires and HLA-DP antigens. The antigens these receptors bind are not known. Profiled with immunoSEQ multiplex PCR; TCRdb holds only in-frame clones, not every one. The profile shows roughly 120,000 clones, 80% to 95% of them singletons. The specimen was CD4+ T cells from PBMCs. The receptors derive from a woman between 18 and 29 years old in good health and CMV-seronegative.

The V gene is TRBV6-5, the J gene TRBJ1-2; D may be TRBD1 (6 bases). CDR3 length: 15 residues. The germline CDR1 and CDR2 sequences are MNHEY and SVGAGI. Deletions cut 7 bases from V and 4 bases from J, with 19 bases between. The CDR3 loop is CASTPVAGVAYGYTF. The CDR3 nucleotides are TGTGCCAGCACCCCCGTGGCAGGGGTTGCCTATGGCTACACCTTC.

The genes are TRBV7-9 and TRBJ2-1; D not resolved. The CDR3 covers 14 residues. Germline CDR1 and CDR2: SEHNR and FQNEAQ (reference sequence). The germline V and J ends were trimmed by 6 bases and 0 bases, with 9 bases remaining between them. The CDR3: CASSYLSSYNEQFF. The CDR3, as DNA: TGTGCCAGCAGTTATCTGAGCTCCTACAATGAGCAGTTCTTC. The full variable domain, with the rest looked up from reference TRBV7-9 and TRBJ2-1, is DTGVSQNPRHKITKRGQNVTFRCDPISEHNRLYWYRQTLGQGPEFLTYFQNEAQLEKSRLLSDRFSAERPKGSFSTLEIQRTEQGDSAMYLCASSYLSSYNEQFFGPGTRLTVL.

This rearrangement joins TRBV6-5 to TRBJ2-4; 7 positions agree with TRBD2. The CDR3 spans 16 residues. CDR1 is MNHEY, CDR2 SVGAGI, per germline. V gave up 0 bases and J gave up 8 bases; unmatched junction bases: 10. Here the CDR3 reads CASSYSKAAGRDIQYF. As DNA, the CDR3 is TGTGCCAGCAGTTACTCGAAGGCGGCAGGGAGGGACATTCAGTACTTC.

The V and J genes are TRBV5-6 and TRBJ2-1; 10 nucleotides agree with TRBD2. With V trimmed by 7 bases and J by 6 bases, 10 bases remained unmatched. CDR3 length: 15 residues. Germline V gene sequence: CDR1 SGHDT, CDR2 YYEEEE. Here the CDR3 DNA reads TGTGCCAGCGAACCTCCGGGACTAGCGTCCAATGAGCAGTTCTTC. It codes for CASEPPGLASNEQFF. The whole variable domain, remainder taken from reference TRBV5-6 and TRBJ2-1, is DAGVTQSPTHLIKTRGQQVTLRCSPKSGHDTVSWYQQALGQGPQFIFQYYEEEERQRGNFPDRFSGHQFPNYSSELNVNALLLGDSALYLCASEPPGLASNEQFFGPGTRLTVL.

This chain connects TRBV5-6 to TRBJ1-4, with D unclear. This CDR3 spans 13 amino acids. In germline, CDR1 is SGHDT, CDR2 YYEEEE. The ends were cut back, 4 bases at V and 13 bases at J, with 17 bases in the middle. The CDR3 nucleotides read TGTGCCAGCAGCGGGCGGGTGAATGAAGGACTGTTTTTT. This codes for CASSGRVNEGLFF.

V gene TRBV11-2 combines with J gene TRBJ2-4; D unresolved. Germline V gene data show CDR1 as SGHAT and CDR2 as FQNNGV. The CDR3 runs 17 residues. V was trimmed by 4 bases and J by 0 bases, leaving 16 bases between them. CDR3 residues: CASSSILGRLAKNIQYF. In DNA form, the CDR3 reads TGTGCCAGCAGCTCGATACTTGGACGGCTAGCCAAAAACATTCAGTACTTC.

The chain recombines TRBV6-1 with TRBJ2-4; TRBD2 aligns across 9 bases. The V and J ends lost 1 base and 4 bases, in that order; junction bases with no gene match: 8. Germline-derived CDR1 and CDR2 are MNHNS and SASEGT. The CDR3 runs to 17 residues. CDR3 bases: TGTGCCAGCAGTGAAGTAAGACTAGCGGTAGCAAAAAACATTCAGTACTTC. This encodes CASSEVRLAVAKNIQYF.

The chain joins TRBV13 to TRBJ2-7; TRBD1 aligns across 8 bases. Per germline, CDR1 PRHDT and CDR2 FYEKMQ (reference sequence). The CDR3 is 14 amino acids. With V trimmed by 7 bases and J by 1 base, 6 bases remained unmatched. The CDR3 bases are TGTGCCAGCACCCAGAGGACAGGGTCCTACGAGCAGTACTTC. Translating gives CASTQRTGSYEQYF. Full variable domain (missing parts from reference TRBV13 and TRBJ2-7): AAGVIQSPRHLIKEKRETATLKCYPIPRHDTVYWYQQGPGQDPQFLISFYEKMQSDKGSIPDRFSAQQFSDYHSELNMSSLELGDSALYFCASTQRTGSYEQYFGPGTRLTVT.

Turning to this clone: The junction and the germline gene differ at one end; a read error may be behind it. This chain links TRBV2 with TRBJ2-1, with TRBD1 as a possible D gene (5 bases). The CDR3 runs to 11 residues. Germline CDR1 SNHLY, CDR2 FYNNEI. CDR3 residues: CATGARRPEVF. The CDR3, as DNA: TGTGCCACTGGGGCTCGCAGGCCTGAGGTCTTC.

This chain uses TRBV10-3 with TRBJ2-3; TRBD1 matches 9 bases. The CDR3 spans 15 residues. J gave up 3 bases and V 4 bases, and 5 bases lay outside the gene matches. In germline, CDR1 is ENHRY, CDR2 SYGVKD. CDR3 sequence reads: CAISASGTGTDTQYF. DNA for the CDR3: TGTGCCATCAGTGCCTCCGGGACAGGGACAGATACGCAGTATTTT.

The chain has TRBV2 and TRBJ2-5; 10 bases match TRBD1. Trimming at V came to 6 bases and at J to 4 bases, leaving 2 bases not matched to a gene. The CDR3 runs to 13 residues. The germline gives CDR1 SNHLY, CDR2 FYNNEI. The CDR3 coding sequence is TGTGCCAGCAGGCGGGACAGGGGAGAGACCCAGTACTTC. Translation: CASRRDRGETQYF. The variable domain in full, with the rest retrieved from reference TRBV2 and TRBJ2-5, is EPEVTQTPSHQVTQMGQEVILRCVPISNHLYFYWYRQILGQKVEFLVSFYNNEISEKSEIFDDQFSVERPDGSNFTLKIRSTKLEDSAMYFCASRRDRGETQYFGPGTRLLVL.

On this clone itself: Sequence at one end of the junction differs from germline and may be a read error. In DNA, the CDR3 is TGCGCTTCCTCTCAGAGTAAGGGCAATCAGCCCCAGCATTTT. It translates to CASSQSKGNQPQHF. This rearrangement joins TRBV6-5 to TRBJ1-5; D is unresolved. The CDR3 is made up of 14 amino acids. CDR1 and CDR2 (germline): MNHEY, SVGAGI.

The chain recombines TRBV10-3 with TRBJ1-2, with 9 nucleotides matching TRBD1. In germline, CDR1 is ENHRY, CDR2 SYGVKD. Losses at the gene ends were 6 bases for V and 7 bases for J; bases not matched to a gene: 15. CDR3 length equals 16 residues. CDR3 in DNA: TGTGCCATCAGCCAGTTTATGGGACAGGGTATTTCTGGCTACACCTTC. Amino acids: CAISQFMGQGISGYTF.

The gene calls are TRBV5-6 and TRBJ2-7, with 7 nucleotides matching TRBD2. Germline lookup yields CDR1 SGHDT and CDR2 YYEEEE. V gave up 0 bases and J gave up 4 bases; unmatched junction bases: 4. The CDR3 spans 14 residues. CDR3 region: CASSLGLAVYEQYF. DNA for the CDR3: TGTGCCAGCAGCTTGGGACTAGCTGTGTACGAGCAGTACTTC.

The V call is TRBV5-8, the J call TRBJ2-7; D is undetermined. This CDR3 has 12 residues. V lost 2 bases and J 6 bases, leaving 9 bases between the germline ends. Germline CDR1 SGHTS, CDR2 YDEGEE. CDR3 sequence reads: CASSLSSREQYV. The CDR3 DNA is TGTGCCAGCAGCTTATCATCCCGCGAGCAGTACGTC.

The CDR3 protein is CASLPHLGYTF. The CDR3 nucleotides are TGTGCCAGCCTCCCGCATCTTGGCTACACCTTC. The chain couples TRBV2 to TRBJ1-2, with D hard to call. Germline V gene lookup returns CDR1 SNHLY and CDR2 FYNNEI. This CDR3 spans 11 amino acids. Trimming cost V 8 bases and J 7 bases, with 11 bases left between them.

The genes are TRBV11-1 and TRBJ2-3; D gene ambiguous. Germline CDR1 SGHAT, CDR2 FQDESV (reference sequence). V lost 5 bases and J 0 bases, leaving 12 bases between the germline ends. The CDR3 contains 15 residues. The CDR3: CASSPYRESTDTQYF. The CDR3 bases are TGTGCCAGCAGCCCATACAGAGAAAGCACAGATACGCAGTATTTT.

As regards this clone: One end of the junction is discordant with germline, which a read error may explain. The V and J genes are TRBV18 and TRBJ2-2; 10 positions agree with TRBD2. In germline, CDR1 is KGHSH, CDR2 LQKENI. The CDR3 loop spans 16 amino acids. CDR3 residues: CASSQPGLANPGELFF. CDR3 sequence (DNA): TGTGCCAGCTCACAGCCGGGACTAGCGAACCCCGGGGAGCTGTTTTTT.

The rearrangement links TRBV7-9 to TRBJ2-5, with D unresolved. CDR1 is SEHNR and CDR2 is FQNEAQ in the germline V gene (reference sequence). The length of the CDR3 is 13 residues. The V gene lost 2 bases and the J gene lost 5 bases, with 9 bases spanning the gap. CDR3 protein: CASSLFARETQYF. The CDR3 DNA sequence: TGTGCCAGCAGCTTATTTGCCAGGGAGACCCAGTACTTC.

The chain uses TRBV12-5 and TRBJ2-7, with 7 bases fitting TRBD2. The V and J ends lost 3 bases and 5 bases, in that order; junction bases with no gene match: 13. The CDR3 extends over 16 amino acids. CDR1 LGHNT and CDR2 FRNRAP come from the germline V gene. The CDR3 DNA reads as TGTGCTAGTGGTTTTCCCCCCGGACTAGTGAAGCACGAGCAGTACTTC. Its translation: CASGFPPGLVKHEQYF.

The chain recombines TRBV28 with TRBJ2-7, with D tentatively TRBD1 (6 bases). V lost 5 bases to trimming and J lost 3 bases, with 14 bases between them. This CDR3 is built from 14 residues. Germline CDR1 MDHEN, CDR2 SYDVKM. The CDR3, as DNA: TGTGCCAGCAGTCAAGGGGGTCCCTTCTACGAGCAGTACTTC. Protein: CASSQGGPFYEQYF.

The J gene is TRBJ1-1, the V gene TRBV7-2; 9 bases fit TRBD1. There are 14 residues in the CDR3. Germline trimming cut 5 bases from V and 4 bases from J; bases unmatched to any gene: 5. CDR1 and CDR2 (germline): SGHTA, FQGNSA. Here the CDR3 DNA reads TGTGCCAGCAGCCCACAGGGGGCGGGCACTGAAGCTTTCTTT. This encodes CASSPQGAGTEAFF.

This chain uses TRBV5-6 with TRBJ1-4; D possibly corresponds to TRBD1 (6 bases). CDR3 length: 15 residues. V was cut by 3 bases and J by 7 bases, with 16 bases left in between. Germline V gene lookup returns CDR1 SGHDT and CDR2 YYEEEE. The CDR3 sequence is CASSSKTGLSEKLFF. In DNA, the CDR3 is TGTGCCAGCAGCTCGAAAACAGGGCTATCTGAAAAACTGTTTTTT.

The chain links TRBV15 to TRBJ2-2, with D unresolved. V lost 7 bases and J 1 base, leaving 7 bases between the germline ends. This CDR3 has 13 residues. The germline V gene has CDR1 LNHNV and CDR2 YYDKDF (reference sequence). The CDR3: CATTLGNTGELFF. CDR3 DNA: TGTGCCACCACCTTAGGGAACACCGGGGAGCTGTTTTTT. The full variable domain, rest sourced from reference TRBV15 and TRBJ2-2, is DAMVIQNPRYQVTQFGKPVTLSCSQTLNHNVMYWYQQKSSQAPKLLFHYYDKDFNNEADTPDNFQSRRPNTSFCFLDIRSPGLGDTAMYLCATTLGNTGELFFGEGSRLTVL.

V is TRBV7-2 and J is TRBJ1-2; D might be TRBD1 (5 bases). The germline V and J ends were trimmed by 1 base and 1 base, with 16 bases remaining between them. The CDR3 runs to 17 residues. Germline loops: CDR1 SGHTA, CDR2 FQGNSA. The CDR3 DNA is TGTGCCAGCAGCTTAGTACCCTCCGGGGGGAATAACTATGGCTACACCTTC. This codes for CASSLVPSGGNNYGYTF.

The rearrangement joins TRBV29-1 to TRBJ2-5; D perhaps matches TRBD1 (5 bases). There are 11 residues in the CDR3. V lost 7 bases and J lost 5, with 11 bases in between. Germline assignment: CDR1 SQVTM and CDR2 ANQGSEA. CDR3 in DNA: TGCAGCGCCAGGACAATGGAGACCCAGTACTTC. This sequence encodes CSARTMETQYF.